These 23 T cell receptor beta chains came from one sample sequenced in a study of blood T cell repertoires in COVID-19. TCRdb keeps only in-frame clones here, not all; method: immunoSEQ multiplex PCR. This table has some 200,000 clones, 70% to 90% appearing once. The material sequenced was peripheral blood. The receptors shown here come from a man older than 75 with acute or convalescent COVID-19.

The rearrangement uses TRBV6-2 or TRBV6-3 and TRBJ2-7; 9 bases agree with TRBD2. CDR3 length: 17 residues. V lost 2 bases, J lost 2 bases, and 10 bases stayed unmatched. Germline V lookup: CDR1 MNHEY, CDR2 SVGEGT. The CDR3 spells CASSYRLAGGPTYEQYF. The CDR3 DNA sequence: TGTGCCAGCAGTTACCGGTTGGCGGGAGGGCCGACCTACGAGCAGTACTTC.

This chain joins TRBV2 and TRBJ2-2; 10 bases match TRBD1. This CDR3 comprises 15 residues. Trimming at V came to 4 bases and at J to 4 bases, leaving 3 bases not matched to a gene. The germline gives CDR1 SNHLY, CDR2 FYNNEI. CDR3 sequence (DNA): TGTGCCAGCAGTGCGGGACAGGGGTTCACCGGGGAGCTGTTTTTT. Its translation is CASSAGQGFTGELFF.

This chain links TRBV7-6 with TRBJ2-3, with a tentative D call TRBD2 (5 bases). Per germline, CDR1 SGHVS and CDR2 FNYEAQ. Trimming took off 4 bases at V and 1 base at J, with 12 bases between the two ends. This CDR3 spans 15 amino acids. CDR3 loop: CASSSGGSRTDTQYF. The CDR3 coding sequence is TGTGCCAGCAGCTCAGGAGGCTCCCGCACAGATACGCAGTATTTT.

V is TRBV16 and J is TRBJ2-7; D is uncertain. V shed 1 base and J shed 2 bases, with 9 bases lying between them. The CDR3 contains 14 residues. From germline, CDR1 is KGHSY and CDR2 FQNENV. The CDR3 DNA reads TGTGCCAGCAGCCAATATAACACAGCCTACGAGCAGTACTTC. This encodes CASSQYNTAYEQYF.

The chain links TRBV6-2 or TRBV6-3 to TRBJ1-5, with 8 bases that match TRBD1. This CDR3 has 14 amino acids. The junction had 4 bases not matched to a gene; V was cut back by 5 bases and J by 4 bases. Germline V lookup: CDR1 MNHEY, CDR2 SVGEGT. The CDR3 protein is CASSMDRENQPQHF. In nucleotides, the CDR3 is TGTGCCAGCAGTATGGACAGGGAGAATCAGCCCCAGCATTTT.

The V call is TRBV11-3, the J call TRBJ2-1; D unclear. This CDR3 is built from 18 residues. V lost 4 bases, J lost 1 base, and 20 bases lay in between. In germline, CDR1 is SGHNT, CDR2 YENEEA. CDR3 nucleotide sequence: TGTGCCAGCAGCTCCGACTCCGTTCCAAACCTGTCCTACAATGAGCAGTTCTTC. As protein: CASSSDSVPNLSYNEQFF. Combining the CDR3 with reference TRBV11-3 and TRBJ2-1 gives the whole variable domain EAGVVQSPRYKIIEKKQPVAFWCNPISGHNTLYWYLQNLGQGPELLIRYENEEAVDDSQLPKDRFSAERLKGVDSTLKIQPAELGDSAVYLCASSSDSVPNLSYNEQFFGPGTRLTVL.

The DNA of the CDR3 is TGTGCCACCAGGGCCCCTAGCGGGAGTACCACCGGGGAGCTGTTTTTT. Residues: CATRAPSGSTTGELFF. The chain joins TRBV24-1 to TRBJ2-2, with 10 bases fitting TRBD2. The junction had 8 bases not matched to a gene; V was cut back by 7 bases and J by 4 bases. The germline V gene encodes CDR1 KGHDR and CDR2 SFDVKD. The CDR3 spans 16 residues.

This sequence joins TRBV5-1 and TRBJ2-3, with 7 bases that match TRBD2. This CDR3 has 15 residues. The ends lost 2 bases at V and 2 bases at J; junction bases unmatched: 5. The germline V gene encodes CDR1 SGHRS and CDR2 YFSETQ. CDR3 loop: CASSLSSGNTDTQYF. In DNA form, the CDR3 reads TGCGCCAGCAGCTTATCTAGCGGTAACACAGATACGCAGTATTTT.

The chain recombines TRBV24-1 with TRBJ1-1, with TRBD1 identical over 8 bases. Germline values: CDR1 KGHDR, CDR2 SFDVKD. V gave up 3 bases and J gave up 5 bases; unmatched junction bases: 7. The CDR3 contains 15 residues. CDR3: CATSDNQGARTEAFF. The DNA of the CDR3 is TGTGCCACCAGTGATAATCAGGGGGCAAGGACTGAAGCTTTCTTT.

V is TRBV30 and J is TRBJ1-2; D is possibly TRBD1 (6 bases). This CDR3 region has 13 residues. CDR1 and CDR2 (germline): GTSNPN, SVGIG (reference sequence). Deletions cut 1 base from V and 4 bases from J, with 10 bases between. CDR3 protein: CAWSGTVGYGYTF. The CDR3 nucleotides read TGTGCCTGGAGTGGGACAGTTGGCTATGGCTACACCTTC.

The CDR3 region is CASSESVSGGVYNEQFF. As DNA, the CDR3 is TGTGCCAGCAGTGAATCAGTTAGCGGGGGGGTTTACAATGAGCAGTTCTTC. V gene TRBV25-1 combines with J gene TRBJ2-1; 11 bases fit TRBD2. In germline, CDR1 is MGHDK, CDR2 SYGVNS. This CDR3 is built from 17 residues. The junction had 6 bases not matched to a gene; V was cut back by 1 base and J by 4 bases.

The chain combines TRBV10-3 with TRBJ2-7, with TRBD1 identical over 10 bases. V trimming: 8 bases; J trimming: 3 bases; junction bases outside the gene matches: 4. Germline assignment: CDR1 ENHRY and CDR2 SYGVKD. The CDR3 spans 13 residues. The CDR3 nucleotides are TGTGCCATCGGAGGACAGGGGGTCTACGAGCAGTACTTC. Translating it yields CAIGGQGVYEQYF.

V gene TRBV5-5 combines with J gene TRBJ1-2, with TRBD1 matching 9 bases. The CDR3 spans 17 residues. Trimming cost V 4 bases and J 1 base; bases outside gene matches: 11. Germline V lookup: CDR1 SGHKS, CDR2 YYEKEE (reference sequence). CDR3 loop: CASSPGLSGQGNYGYTF. CDR3 DNA: TGTGCCAGCAGCCCCGGGCTATCGGGACAGGGTAACTATGGCTACACCTTC.

This chain uses TRBV5-5 with TRBJ2-5; TRBD1 might be the D (6 bases). Germline loops: CDR1 SGHKS, CDR2 YYEKEE (reference sequence). Trimming cost V 4 bases and J 4 bases, with 14 bases left between them. The CDR3 sequence is 14 residues long. The CDR3: CASSPRQEAETQYF. The CDR3 coding sequence is TGTGCCAGCAGCCCCCGACAGGAGGCAGAGACCCAGTACTTC.

The rearrangement joins TRBV10-3 to TRBJ2-7, with 9 bases matching TRBD1. The J segment lost 6 bases and the V segment lost 10 bases, leaving 13 bases of the junction unmatched. Germline CDR1 ENHRY, CDR2 SYGVKD. The CDR3 has 14 amino acids. CDR3 nucleotides: TGTGCCACATGGCCGGGACAGGGTCGCGGCGAGCAGTACGTC. Protein: CATWPGQGRGEQYV.

The V and J genes are TRBV5-1 and TRBJ1-1, with D maybe TRBD1 (5 bases). Between the trimmed V and J ends, which lost 4 bases and 4 bases, there was a span of 14 bases. CDR3 length: 14 residues. Germline loops: CDR1 SGHRS, CDR2 YFSETQ. In nucleotides, the CDR3 is TGCGCCAGCAGCCGGGGGGAGGGCCTCACTGAAGCTTTCTTT. As protein: CASSRGEGLTEAFF.

The chain employs TRBV15 and TRBJ2-7, with 10 bases that match TRBD2. J lost 4 bases, V lost 1 base, and 4 bases had no gene match. The CDR3 covers 15 residues. In germline, CDR1 is LNHNV, CDR2 YYDKDF (reference sequence). CDR3 bases: TGTGCCACCAGCAGAGGGACTAGCGGAGAATACGAGCAGTACTTC. Its translation is CATSRGTSGEYEQYF. The full variable domain, its missing parts supplied by reference TRBV15 and TRBJ2-7, is DAMVIQNPRYQVTQFGKPVTLSCSQTLNHNVMYWYQQKSSQAPKLLFHYYDKDFNNEADTPDNFQSRRPNTSFCFLDIRSPGLGDTAMYLCATSRGTSGEYEQYFGPGTRLTVT.

The chain combines TRBV25-1 with TRBJ2-7; possibly TRBD1 for D (5 bases). CDR3 size: 17 residues. V lost 3 bases and J lost 0, with 18 bases in between. The germline CDR1 and CDR2 sequences are MGHDK and SYGVNS. The CDR3 spells CASSDLGVGKSSYEQYF. The CDR3 DNA reads as TGTGCCAGCAGTGACCTAGGGGTGGGCAAGAGCTCCTACGAGCAGTACTTC.

The chain is built from TRBV6-2 or TRBV6-3 and TRBJ2-7; 8 bases match TRBD2. The V segment lost 0 bases and the J segment 3 bases; nucleotides outside the gene matches: 4. Germline loops: CDR1 MNHEY, CDR2 SVGEGT. This CDR3 has 15 amino acids. The CDR3: CASSYSPGGNYEQYV. The DNA of the CDR3 is TGTGCCAGCAGTTACTCCCCGGGAGGGAACTACGAGCAGTACGTC.

The rearrangement joins TRBV27 to TRBJ2-3; the D gene is possibly TRBD2 (6 bases). This CDR3 contains 15 residues. Trimming shortened V by 0 bases and J by 2 bases, and 9 bases separated the two germline ends. CDR1 is MNHEY, CDR2 SMNVEV, per germline (reference sequence). The CDR3 here is CASSLSGLPTDTQYF. The CDR3 DNA sequence: TGTGCCAGCAGTTTATCGGGACTCCCCACAGATACGCAGTATTTT.

The gene calls are TRBV27 and TRBJ1-3; D gene ambiguous. CDR1 and CDR2 (germline): MNHEY, SMNVEV (reference sequence). The CDR3 has 14 amino acids. V shed 5 bases and J shed 8 bases, with 16 bases lying between them. CDR3 protein: CASSPTFSGYTIYF. In DNA form, the CDR3 reads TGTGCCAGCAGTCCAACTTTCTCTGGTTACACCATATATTTT.

This clone turned up a few times. This chain connects TRBV7-3 to TRBJ1-2; possibly TRBD1 for D (5 bases). Germline CDR1 SGHTA, CDR2 FQGTGA. V lost 5 bases and J lost 7, with 11 bases in between. CDR3 length: 12 amino acids. CDR3 sequence reads: CASSPGHGGYTF. CDR3 sequence (DNA): TGTGCCAGCAGCCCCGGACACGGTGGCTACACCTTC.

V is TRBV28 and J is TRBJ2-1; TRBD2 matches 8 bases. The CDR3 contains 15 residues. CDR1 is MDHEN, CDR2 SYDVKM, per germline. The trim removed 6 bases at V and 4 bases at J, leaving 8 bases unmatched. Here the CDR3 DNA reads TGTGCCAGCAGCCCGCCGGGACTAGGGTACAATGAGCAGTTCTTC. Encoded protein: CASSPPGLGYNEQFF.